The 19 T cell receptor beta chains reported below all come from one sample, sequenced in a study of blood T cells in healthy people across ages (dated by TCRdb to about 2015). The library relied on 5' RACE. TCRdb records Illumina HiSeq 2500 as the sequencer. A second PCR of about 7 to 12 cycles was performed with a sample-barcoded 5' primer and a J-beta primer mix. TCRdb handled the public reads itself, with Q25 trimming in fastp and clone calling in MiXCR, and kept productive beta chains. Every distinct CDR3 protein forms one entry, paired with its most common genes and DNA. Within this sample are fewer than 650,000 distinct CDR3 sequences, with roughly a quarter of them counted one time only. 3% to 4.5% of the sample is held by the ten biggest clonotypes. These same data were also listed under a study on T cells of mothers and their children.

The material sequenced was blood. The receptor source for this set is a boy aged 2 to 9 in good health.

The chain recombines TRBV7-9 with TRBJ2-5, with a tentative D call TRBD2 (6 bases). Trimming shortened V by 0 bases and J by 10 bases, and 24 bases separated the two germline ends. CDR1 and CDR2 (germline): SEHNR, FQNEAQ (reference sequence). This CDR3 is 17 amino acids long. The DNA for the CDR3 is TGTGCCAGCAGCTTAGCGTCTGCGGGTCTTACGGTGGAGGGCCAGTACTTC. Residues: CASSLASAGLTVEGQYF.

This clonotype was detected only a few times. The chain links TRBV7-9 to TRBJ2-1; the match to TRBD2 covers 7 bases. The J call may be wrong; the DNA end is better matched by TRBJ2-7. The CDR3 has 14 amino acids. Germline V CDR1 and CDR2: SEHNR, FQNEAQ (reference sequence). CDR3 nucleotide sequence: TGTGCCAGCAGCTTAGCTCTAGCGGATCACGAGCAGTACTTC. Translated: CASSLALADHEQYF.

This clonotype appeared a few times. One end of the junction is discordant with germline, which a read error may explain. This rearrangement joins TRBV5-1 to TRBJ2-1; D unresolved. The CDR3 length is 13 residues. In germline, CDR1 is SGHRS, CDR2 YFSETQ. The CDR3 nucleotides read TGCGCCAGCAGCCCATATTACTACACTGAGCAGTTCTTC. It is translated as CASSPYYYTEQFF.

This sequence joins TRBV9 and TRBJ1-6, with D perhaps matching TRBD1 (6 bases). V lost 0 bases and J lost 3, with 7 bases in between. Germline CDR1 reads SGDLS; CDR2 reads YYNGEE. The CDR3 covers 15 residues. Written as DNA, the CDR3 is TGTGCCAGCAGCGTAGAGGGGGTCTATAATTCACCCCTCCACTTT. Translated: CASSVEGVYNSPLHF.

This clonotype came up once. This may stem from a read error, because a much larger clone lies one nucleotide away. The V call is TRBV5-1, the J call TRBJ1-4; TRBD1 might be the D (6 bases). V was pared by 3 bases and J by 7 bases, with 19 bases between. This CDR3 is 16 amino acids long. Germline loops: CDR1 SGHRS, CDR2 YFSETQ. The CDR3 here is CASSSMIQGPSEKLFF. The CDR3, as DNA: TGCGCCAGCAGCTCTATGATCCAGGGGCCGAGTGAAAAACTGTTTTTT. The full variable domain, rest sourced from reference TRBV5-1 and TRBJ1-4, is KAGVTQTPRYLIKTRGQQVTLSCSPISGHRSVSWYQQTPGQGLQFLFEYFSETQRNKGNFPGRFSGRQFSNSRSEMNVSTLELGDSALYLCASSSMIQGPSEKLFFGSGTQLSVL.

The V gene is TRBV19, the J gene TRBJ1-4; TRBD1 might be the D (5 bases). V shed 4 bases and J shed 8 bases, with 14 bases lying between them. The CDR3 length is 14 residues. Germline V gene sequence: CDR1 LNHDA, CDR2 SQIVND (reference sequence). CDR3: CASSTTAPWEKLFF. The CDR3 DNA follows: TGTGCCAGTAGTACGACAGCCCCATGGGAAAAACTGTTTTTT. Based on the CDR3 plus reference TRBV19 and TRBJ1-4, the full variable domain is DGGITQSPKYLFRKEGQNVTLSCEQNLNHDAMYWYRQDPGQGLRLIYYSQIVNDFQKGDIAEGYSVSREKKESFPLTVTSAQKNPTAFYLCASSTTAPWEKLFFGSGTQLSVL.

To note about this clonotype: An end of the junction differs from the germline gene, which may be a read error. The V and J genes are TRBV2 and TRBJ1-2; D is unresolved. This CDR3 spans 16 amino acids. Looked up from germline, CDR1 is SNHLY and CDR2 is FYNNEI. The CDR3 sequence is CASSPGRRRPNYGHTF. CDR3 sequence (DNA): TGTGCCAGCAGTCCCGGACGGCGGAGACCGAACTATGGCCACACCTTC.

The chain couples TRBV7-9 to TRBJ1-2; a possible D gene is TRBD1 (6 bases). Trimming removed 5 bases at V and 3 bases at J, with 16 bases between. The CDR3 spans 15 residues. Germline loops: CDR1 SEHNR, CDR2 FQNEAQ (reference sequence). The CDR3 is CASSPSGQLDYGYTF. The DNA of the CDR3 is TGTGCCAGCAGCCCATCCGGACAGTTGGACTATGGCTACACCTTC.

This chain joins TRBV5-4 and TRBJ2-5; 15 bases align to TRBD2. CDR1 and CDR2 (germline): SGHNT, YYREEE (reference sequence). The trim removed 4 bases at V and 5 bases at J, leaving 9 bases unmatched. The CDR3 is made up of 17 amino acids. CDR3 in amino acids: CASSPPGTSGRQETQYF. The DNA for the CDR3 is TGTGCCAGCAGCCCACCCGGGACTAGCGGGAGGCAGGAGACCCAGTACTTC. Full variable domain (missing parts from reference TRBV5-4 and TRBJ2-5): ETGVTQSPTHLIKTRGQQVTLRCSSQSGHNTVSWYQQALGQGPQFIFQYYREEENGRGNFPPRFSGLQFPNYSSELNVNALELDDSALYLCASSPPGTSGRQETQYFGPGTRLLVL.

The CDR3 loop is CSATWGDTQYF. The CDR3 nucleotides read TGCAGTGCTACCTGGGGAGATACGCAGTATTTT. The chain is built from TRBV20-1 and TRBJ2-3; D uncertain. The CDR3 consists of 11 residues. Trimming stripped 4 bases from V and 5 bases from J, with 7 bases between. CDR1 DFQATT and CDR2 SNEGSKA come from the germline V gene (reference sequence).

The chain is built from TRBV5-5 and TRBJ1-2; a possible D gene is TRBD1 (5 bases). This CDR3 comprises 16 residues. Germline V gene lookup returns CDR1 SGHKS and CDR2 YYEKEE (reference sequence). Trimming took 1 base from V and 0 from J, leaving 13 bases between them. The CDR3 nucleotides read TGTGCCAGCAGCTTGCGCAGGGATGGGGCTAACTATGGCTACACCTTC. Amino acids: CASSLRRDGANYGYTF.

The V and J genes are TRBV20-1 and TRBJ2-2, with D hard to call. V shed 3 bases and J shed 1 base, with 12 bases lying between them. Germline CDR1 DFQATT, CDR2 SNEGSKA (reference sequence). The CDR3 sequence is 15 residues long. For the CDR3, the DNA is TGCAGTGCTAGTCCCGGTGCAGGGAACACCGGGGAGCTGTTTTTT. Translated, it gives CSASPGAGNTGELFF.

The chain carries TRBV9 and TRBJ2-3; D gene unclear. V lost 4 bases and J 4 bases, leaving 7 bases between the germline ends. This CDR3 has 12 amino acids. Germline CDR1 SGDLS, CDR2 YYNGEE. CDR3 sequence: CASSRNPDTQYF. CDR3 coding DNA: TGTGCCAGCAGCCGCAATCCAGATACGCAGTATTTT.

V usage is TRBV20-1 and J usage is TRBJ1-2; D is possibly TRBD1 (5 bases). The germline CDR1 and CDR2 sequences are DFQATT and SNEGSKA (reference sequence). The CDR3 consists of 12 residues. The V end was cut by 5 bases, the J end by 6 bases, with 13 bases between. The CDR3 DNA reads TGCAGTGCTTTCCAGGGTCCCCATGGCTACACCTTC. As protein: CSAFQGPHGYTF.

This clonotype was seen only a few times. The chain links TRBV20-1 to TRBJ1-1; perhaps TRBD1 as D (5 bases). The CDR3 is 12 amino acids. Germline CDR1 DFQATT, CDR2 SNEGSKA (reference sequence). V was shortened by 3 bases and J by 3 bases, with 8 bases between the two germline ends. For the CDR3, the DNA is TGCAGTGCTAGGGGGGGGGACACTGAAGCTTTCTTT. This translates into CSARGGDTEAFF.

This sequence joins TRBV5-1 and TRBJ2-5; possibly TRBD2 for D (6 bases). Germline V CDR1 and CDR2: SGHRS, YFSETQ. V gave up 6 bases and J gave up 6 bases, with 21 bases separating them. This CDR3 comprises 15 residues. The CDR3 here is CASTSGPEGTKTQYF. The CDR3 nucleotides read TGCGCCAGCACCAGCGGGCCGGAGGGTACGAAGACCCAGTACTTC.

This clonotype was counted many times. The CDR3 protein is CASGRDTNYYGYTF. The CDR3 nucleotides read TGTGCCAGCGGGAGGGACACGAACTACTATGGCTACACCTTC. V and J are TRBV12-3 or TRBV12-4 and TRBJ1-2; tentative D call: TRBD1 (6 bases). The CDR3 sequence is 14 residues long. The germline V and J ends were trimmed by 8 bases and 3 bases, with 16 bases remaining between them.

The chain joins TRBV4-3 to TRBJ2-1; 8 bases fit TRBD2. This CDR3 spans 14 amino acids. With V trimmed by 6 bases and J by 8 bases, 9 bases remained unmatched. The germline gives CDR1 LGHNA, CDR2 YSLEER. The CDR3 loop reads CASRLGGGTDEQFF. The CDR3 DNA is TGCGCCAGCAGACTTGGCGGGGGGACCGATGAGCAGTTCTTC.

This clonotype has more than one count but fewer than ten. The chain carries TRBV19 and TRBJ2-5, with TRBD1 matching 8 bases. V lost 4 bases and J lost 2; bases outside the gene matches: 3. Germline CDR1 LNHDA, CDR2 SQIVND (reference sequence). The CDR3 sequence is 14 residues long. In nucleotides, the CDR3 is TGTGCCAGTAGTAGGGGACAGGCTCAAGAGACCCAGTACTTC. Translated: CASSRGQAQETQYF.